Below, 14 T cell receptor beta chains from the same sample are listed, as sequenced in a study of shared clonotypes between healthy human individuals. The method was immunoSEQ multiplex PCR; TCRdb's version includes in-frame clones alone and lacks a portion of them. The sample has roughly 1 million clones, approximately 76% seen once. The sequenced sample was memory CD4+ T cells sorted from blood. Sample subset: CD45RA-negative fraction. The origin of the receptors is a young man in good health.

As to this clone: Other DNA sequences of this sample code for an identical CDR3. The rearrangement joins TRBV7-9 to TRBJ2-5; D unresolved. There are 15 residues in the CDR3. V lost 2 bases, J lost 1 base, and 11 bases lay in between. Looked up from germline, CDR1 is SEHNR and CDR2 is FQNEAQ (reference sequence). The CDR3 nucleotides are TGTGCCAGCAGCTTAAGGTTGGCAGCCCAAGAGACCCAGTACTTC. This encodes CASSLRLAAQETQYF.

The chain combines TRBV6-1 with TRBJ1-1; D possibly corresponds to TRBD1 (5 bases). This CDR3 region has 13 residues. The V and J ends lost 6 bases and 2 bases respectively, with 10 bases between them. CDR1 and CDR2 from the germline V gene are MNHNS and SASEGT. Here the CDR3 reads CASRGTGNTEAFF. CDR3 bases: TGTGCCAGCAGGGGGACGGGAAACACTGAAGCTTTCTTT.

The J gene is TRBJ2-1, the V gene TRBV7-9; 8 bases are shared with TRBD1. The CDR3 extends over 15 amino acids. The junction had 9 bases not matched to a gene; V was cut back by 5 bases and J by 6 bases. Germline assignment: CDR1 SEHNR and CDR2 FQNEAQ (reference sequence). The CDR3 here is CASSPSGGWGNEQFF. The DNA for the CDR3 is TGTGCCAGCAGCCCATCAGGGGGCTGGGGCAATGAGCAGTTCTTC.

In this sample, this clone turned up a few times. The chain couples TRBV6-1 to TRBJ1-1; no definite D call. Trimming pared 0 bases from V and 0 bases from J, leaving 11 bases between. Germline V gene lookup returns CDR1 MNHNS and CDR2 SASEGT. The length of the CDR3 is 16 residues. CDR3 residues: CASSEAHIFMNTEAFF. The CDR3 DNA sequence: TGTGCCAGCAGTGAAGCGCATATCTTTATGAACACTGAAGCTTTCTTT.

The rearrangement joins TRBV12-5 to TRBJ1-5, with D possibly TRBD1 on 5 matching bases. This CDR3 is built from 14 residues. Germline-derived CDR1 and CDR2 are LGHNT and FRNRAP. Trimming shortened V by 2 bases and J by 4 bases, and 9 bases separated the two germline ends. For the CDR3, the DNA is TGTGCTAGTGGTTTGAAGGCAGGGAATCAGCCCCAGCATTTT. It translates to CASGLKAGNQPQHF.

This clone showed up just a few times. The V gene is TRBV19, the J gene TRBJ1-6, with unresolved D. CDR1 and CDR2 (germline): LNHDA, SQIVND (reference sequence). The CDR3 has 15 amino acids. Trimming removed 7 bases from V and 3 bases from J, with 13 bases in between. The CDR3 DNA is TGTGCCAGTAAACCCAGATCAGACTATAATTCACCCCTCCACTTT. Amino acid sequence: CASKPRSDYNSPLHF.

On this clone: Sequence at one end of the junction differs from germline and may be a read error. V gene TRBV7-7 combines with J gene TRBJ2-2, with D perhaps TRBD1 (6 bases). The CDR3 covers 14 residues. The germline CDR1 and CDR2 sequences are SSHAT and FNYEAQ (reference sequence). CDR3 sequence: CASSYQGSDGELFF. CDR3 nucleotide sequence: TGTGCTAGCAGCTATCAGGGGTCGGACGGGGAGCTGTTTTTT.

The table lists this clone with a few counts. The same CDR3 also results from other DNA sequences found in this sample. In DNA, the CDR3 is TGTGCCAGCAGCCTGAGAACCGGGGAGCTGTTTTTT. This codes for CASSLRTGELFF. J is TRBJ2-2 and V is TRBV7-2; D remains ambiguous. The CDR3 contains 12 residues. The V and J ends lost 5 bases and 5 bases respectively, with 6 bases between them. The germline V gene has CDR1 SGHTA and CDR2 FQGNSA.

This clone was seen only a few times. The V gene is TRBV4-2, the J gene TRBJ2-3; D is uncertain. Germline V CDR1 and CDR2: LGHNA, YNFKEQ. V shed 2 bases and J shed 2 bases, with 5 bases lying between them. The CDR3 length is 13 residues. CDR3 loop: CASSQRVTDTQYF. The CDR3 DNA reads TGTGCCAGCAGCCAACGGGTCACAGATACGCAGTATTTT.

The CDR3 reads CASSSGQGKNTEAFF. CDR3 bases: TGTGCCAGCAGCTCCGGACAGGGAAAGAACACTGAAGCTTTCTTT. The rearrangement links TRBV5-8 to TRBJ1-1, with 8 bases fitting TRBD1. Germline V lookup: CDR1 SGHTS, CDR2 YDEGEE. The CDR3 spans 15 residues. The ends lost 3 bases at V and 1 base at J; junction bases unmatched: 5. Using reference TRBV5-8 and TRBJ1-1 for the parts outside the CDR3, the full variable domain is EAGVTQSPTHLIKTRGQQATLRCSPISGHTSVYWYQQALGLGLQFLLWYDEGEERNRGNFPPRFSGRQFPNYSSELNVNALELEDSALYLCASSSGQGKNTEAFFGQGTRLTVV.

The chain employs TRBV30 and TRBJ1-3, with D unclear. CDR1 and CDR2 from the germline V gene are GTSNPN and SVGIG (reference sequence). The CDR3 spans 14 residues. V shed 8 bases and J shed 0 bases, with 14 bases lying between them. The DNA of the CDR3 is TGTGCCCTAGAACCCCACTCCTCTGGAAACACCATATATTTT. It codes for CALEPHSSGNTIYF.

The V call is TRBV11-2, the J call TRBJ2-1; D is undetermined. This CDR3 has 17 residues. Per germline, CDR1 SGHAT and CDR2 FQNNGV. Between the trimmed V and J ends, which lost 5 bases and 0 bases, there was a span of 17 bases. CDR3 DNA: TGTGCCAGCAGCCGATCTGACACCGAAAGCTCCTACAATGAGCAGTTCTTC. Translated, it gives CASSRSDTESSYNEQFF. Together with reference TRBV11-2 and TRBJ2-1, the CDR3 gives the full variable domain: EAGVAQSPRYKIIEKRQSVAFWCNPISGHATLYWYQQILGQGPKLLIQFQNNGVVDDSQLPKDRFSAERLKGVDSTLKIQPAKLEDSAVYLCASSRSDTESSYNEQFFGPGTRLTVL.

V and J are TRBV6-6 and TRBJ2-7; TRBD1 aligns across 9 bases. This CDR3 has 14 amino acids. Germline-derived CDR1 and CDR2 are MNHNY and SVGAGI (reference sequence). V gave up 7 bases and J gave up 6 bases; unmatched junction bases: 10. In nucleotides, the CDR3 is TGTGCCAGCACACGAGAGGGACAGGGATCCGAGCAGTACTTC. As protein: CASTREGQGSEQYF.

The chain uses TRBV4-3 and TRBJ1-1, with D uncertain. Germline assignment: CDR1 LGHNA and CDR2 YSLEER. This CDR3 has 14 residues. Trimming took 4 bases from V and 0 from J, leaving 9 bases between them. Here the CDR3 DNA reads TGCGCCAGCAGCCTACAGTTAATGAACACTGAAGCTTTCTTT. This encodes CASSLQLMNTEAFF.